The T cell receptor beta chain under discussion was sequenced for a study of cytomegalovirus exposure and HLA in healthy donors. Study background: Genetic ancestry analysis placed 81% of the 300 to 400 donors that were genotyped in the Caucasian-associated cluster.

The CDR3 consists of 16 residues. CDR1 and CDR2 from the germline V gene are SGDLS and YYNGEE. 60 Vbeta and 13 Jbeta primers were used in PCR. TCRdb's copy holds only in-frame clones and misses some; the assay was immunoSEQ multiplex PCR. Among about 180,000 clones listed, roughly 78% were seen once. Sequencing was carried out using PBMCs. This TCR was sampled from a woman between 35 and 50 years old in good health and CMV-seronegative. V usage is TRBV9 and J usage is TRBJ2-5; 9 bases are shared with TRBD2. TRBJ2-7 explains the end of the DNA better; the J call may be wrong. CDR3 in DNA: TGTGCCAGCAGCGCCCGGGATAGCGGGAGTTTCTACGAGCAGTACTTC. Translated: CASSARDSGSFYEQYF.